This TCR beta chain was captured by sequencing in a study of blood T cell repertoires in COVID-19. This clone came up a few times. The CDR3 consists of 11 residues. V was clipped by 3 bases and J by 4 bases, with 6 bases between them. The germline V gene has CDR1 GTSNPN and CDR2 SVGIG (reference sequence). Some clones are missing from TCRdb's copy, which holds only in-frame ones; the method was immunoSEQ multiplex PCR. The repertoire holds around 50,000 clones, with 82% as singletons. This rearrangement joins TRBV30 to TRBJ1-2; D is unresolved. This clonotype was sampled from a man older than 75 with COVID-19, enrolled during active disease. The sequenced sample was peripheral blood. The CDR3 region has the DNA TGTGCCTGGAGACAGCTCTATGGCTACACCTTC. Translating it yields CAWRQLYGYTF.